This T cell receptor (beta chain) stems from a study of blood T cell repertoires in COVID-19. This clone occurred a few times. TCRdb's table, derived via immunoSEQ multiplex PCR, lists solely in-frame clones and lacks some. The data show about 400,000 clones, about 86% seen once. Donors of Cohort 3 who recovered were those that had two negative PCRs, clearance, or symptom resolution. This receptor was obtained from a woman between 45 and 65 years old who had recovered from COVID-19. The sample consisted of PBMCs or T cells enriched from blood (not recorded which).

The CDR3 DNA is TGTGCCAGCAGTACAGGCTATAATTCACCCCTCCACTTT. This gives the protein CASSTGYNSPLHF. The J gene is TRBJ1-6, the V gene TRBV6-5; possible D gene TRBD1, 5 bases. Per the germline V gene, CDR1 is MNHEY and CDR2 is SVGAGI. There are 13 residues in the CDR3. V lost 5 bases to trimming and J lost 3 bases, with 5 bases between them.